Listed below are T cell receptor beta chains from one sample, sequenced in a study of cytomegalovirus exposure and HLA in healthy donors. Clones were read by immunoSEQ multiplex PCR, and TCRdb kept only the in-frame ones, dropping some. The repertoire has 200,000 or so clones, about four fifths of them found once; the top ten carry approximately 5.4%. The material sequenced was PBMCs. The receptors originated from a woman in her twenties or thirties in good health and CMV-seropositive. Each CDR3 is given without its conserved first and last residue.

>TRBV2|TRBJ2-7
ASSPTHSGPYEQY
>TRBV4-2|TRBJ1-1
ASSQDLRSTEAF
>TRBV11-2|TRBJ2-1
ASSLGGTSGRNEQF
>TRBV7-7|TRBJ2-3
ASSLWGADTQY
>TRBV11-2|TRBJ2-5
ASSLETPLETQY
>TRBV9|TRBJ2-1
ASSSTPAGEQF
>TRBV9|TRBJ2-2
ASSVSSGELF
>TRBV5-8|TRBJ1-2
ASSLNGLSYGYT
>TRBV10-1|TRBJ2-5
ASSASSGRKTQY
>TRBV5-4|TRBJ2-5
ASSEAGRDGETQY
>TRBV19|TRBJ2-6
ASRRPEGSGANVLT
>TRBV5-8|TRBJ2-1
ASSIQGGNEQF
>TRBV27|TRBJ1-5
ASRQGTGKQPQH
>TRBV27|TRBJ2-1
ASSFLPTYSGNEQF
>TRBV25-1|TRBJ2-7
ASSERLRSSEQY
>TRBV2|TRBJ2-1
ASTREGSSYNEQF
>TRBV29-1|TRBJ2-7
SVVRSPNEQY
>TRBV25-1|TRBJ1-1
ASSEFKSRGTEAF